These 5 T cell receptor delta chains came from one sample sequenced in a study of γδ T cells in repeated Plasmodium falciparum infection. Gammadelta T cells were flow-sorted from PBMC into Vgamma9/Vdelta2+ and Vdelta2-negative populations for bulk analysis. TCRdb redid the clone calls on the multiplex PCR reads with CATT. This table holds roughly 90,000 delta-chain clones, more than 1.4% found once. The specimen sequenced was gamma-delta T cells from blood. These receptors originate from a pool of human donors (malaria-infected and uninfected, not separated).

A remark on this clone: The protein held in TCRdb is that of a much larger clone and does not match this DNA's translation at residue 6, likely because of a read error; the protein shown is translated from the DNA. This rearrangement joins TRDV2 to TRDJ3; 13 bases are a match to TRDD3. TCRdb offers no J gene call, so here the DNA was matched to germline to obtain one. Germline V gene lookup returns CDR1 GEAIGNYY and CDR2 EKD. The CDR3 runs to 22 residues. Unmatched junction bases numbered 13, after V lost 1 base and J lost 2 bases. CDR3 nucleotide sequence: TGTGCCTGTGACACTGGTATAACTGGGGGATACGACGGAACCTGGGACACCCGACAGATGTTTTTC. Translating gives CACDTGITGGYDGTWDTRQMFF.

This clone was found a few times. The TCRdb protein comes from a much larger clone and disagrees with this DNA's translation at residue 17, likely due to a read error; the protein given here is derived from the DNA. This chain links TRDV2 with TRDJ3, with TRDD3 matching 7 bases. TCRdb is silent on the J gene; assignment here came from matching the DNA to germline. Germline CDR1 and CDR2: GEAIGNYY and EKD. The CDR3 spans 22 residues. CDR3 residues: CACDSPTGMGERSSWDARQMFF. CDR3 DNA: TGTGCCTGTGATTCACCCACCGGAATGGGGGAACGTAGCTCCTGGGACGCCCGACAGATGTTTTTC.

In its sample, this clone was seen a few times. This DNA's translation differs at residue 14 from TCRdb's protein, which comes from a much larger clone; a read error is likely, and the protein shown is translated from the DNA. The chain employs TRDV2 and TRDJ1; TRDD3 matches 13 bases. The CDR3 has 16 residues. Germline values: CDR1 GEAIGNYY, CDR2 EKD. CDR3 loop: CACTGGYAGDTDKPIF. CDR3 sequence (DNA): TGTGCCTGTACTGGGGGATACGCTGGGGACACCGATAAACCCATCTTT.

This clone was observed at least ten times. The gene calls are TRDV1 and TRDJ1, with TRDD3 identical over 9 bases. V was pared by 5 bases and J by 0 bases, with 25 bases of the junction left unmatched. The CDR3 length is 22 residues. The germline gives CDR1 TSWWSYY, CDR2 QGS. CDR3 sequence: CALGHFSLQPSYWGTYTDKLIF. In DNA form, the CDR3 reads TGTGCTCTTGGGCACTTTTCCCTCCAACCGTCGTACTGGGGGACTTACACCGATAAACTCATCTTT.

As for this clone: A read error is likely here: a far larger clone is one base away. The identical CDR3 is also encoded by other nucleotide sequences in the sample. This rearrangement joins TRDV1 to TRDJ1; D possibly uses TRDD2 or TRDD3 (5 bases each). The J gene is not listed in TCRdb, so it was assigned here from a DNA match to germline. This CDR3 has 19 amino acids. Trimming left V 1 base short and J 0 bases short, with 21 bases between. Germline CDR1 reads TSWWSYY; CDR2 reads QGS. This chain's CDR3 is CALGERFLATGTHTDKLIF. CDR3 bases: TGTGCTCTTGGGGAACGGTTCCTGGCAACGGGGACCCACACCGATAAACTCATCTTT.